The 31 T cell receptor beta chains below all came from one sample that was sequenced in a study of human T cells and chemical hapten exposure (dated by TCRdb to the early 2020s). Library method: RACE. TCRdb shows the sequencer as NextSeq 500. The public reads were reanalyzed by TCRdb: fastp trimming at Q25, MiXCR alignment, in-frame beta chains only. Rows matching on CDR3 protein sequence are summarized as one entry with the most common DNA and genes. The sample has about 380,000 distinct CDR3 sequences on record, approximately 5% of them singletons. 2% to 2.5% of the sample rests with the top ten. The time point label on this specimen signifies: patch test 1, 2 weeks after DPC sensitization. The sample's treatment or condition label is to be understood as: therapeutic diphenylcyclopropenone sensitization with weekly scalp DPC. Sample: whole blood, taken in connection with sensitization to the hapten diphenylcyclopropenone (DPC). These receptors were taken from a woman aged 50 to 60 with alopecia areata. Some clones in this sample may be carry-over from other donors' samples.

This clonotype turned up a few times. The genes are TRBV12-3 or TRBV12-4 and TRBJ1-2; no clear D gene. The CDR3 length is 12 residues. Trimming stripped 7 bases from V and 5 bases from J, with 11 bases between. CDR3 in DNA: TGTGCCAGCACTCCAGACACGTATGGCTACACCTTC. Protein product: CASTPDTYGYTF.

Many counts were recorded for this clonotype. V usage is TRBV6-6 and J usage is TRBJ1-6; 7 bases fit TRBD1. The CDR3 has 14 amino acids. Germline trimming cut 5 bases from V and 3 bases from J; bases unmatched to any gene: 1. The germline V gene has CDR1 MNHNY and CDR2 SVGAGI (reference sequence). The CDR3 loop is CASSGTDYNSPLHF. The CDR3 DNA sequence: TGTGCCAGCAGTGGGACAGACTATAATTCACCCCTCCACTTT.

This clonotype was recorded at least ten times. The chain combines TRBV28 with TRBJ2-1, with unresolved D. This CDR3 contains 11 residues. Germline V gene lookup returns CDR1 MDHEN and CDR2 SYDVKM. V was clipped by 8 bases and J by 7 bases, with 9 bases between them. CDR3 nucleotides: TGTGCCAGCTCCGTCCGAAATGAGCAGTTCTTC. It encodes CASSVRNEQFF.

This chain uses TRBV2 with TRBJ1-2; D gene ambiguous. The CDR3 is made up of 11 amino acids. The V and J ends lost 8 bases and 6 bases respectively, with 10 bases between them. From germline, CDR1 is SNHLY and CDR2 FYNNEI. The CDR3 DNA is TGTGCCAGCTTCGCATCTAATGGCTACACCTTC. It codes for CASFASNGYTF.

Note on this clonotype: Since a much larger clone is just one base distant, this may be a read error. The genes are TRBV3-1 and TRBJ1-5; the match to TRBD1 covers 8 bases. CDR1 LGHDT and CDR2 YNNKEL come from the germline V gene (reference sequence). The length of the CDR3 is 16 residues. The CDR3 loop is CASSQGAGGRNQPRHF. For the CDR3, the DNA is TGTGCCAGCAGCCAAGGGGCAGGGGGCCGCAATCAGCCCCGGCATTTT.

This clonotype was counted at least ten times. The V call is TRBV7-9, the J call TRBJ1-6; TRBD1 is a possible D gene (6 bases). Per the germline V gene, CDR1 is SEHNR and CDR2 is FQNEAQ (reference sequence). The CDR3 consists of 15 residues. Trimming removed 4 bases from V and 10 bases from J, with 17 bases in between. The CDR3 nucleotides are TGTGCCAGCAGCTCTCCCGACAGGCAAGGATCACCCCTCCACTTT. It yields the protein CASSSPDRQGSPLHF.

This clonotype came up many times. V usage is TRBV5-1 and J usage is TRBJ2-5; D call uncertain. This CDR3 is 14 amino acids long. The germline V gene encodes CDR1 SGHRS and CDR2 YFSETQ. V lost 0 bases and J 1 base, leaving 7 bases between the germline ends. CDR3 coding DNA: TGCGCCAGCAGCTTGGGCGGAGTCCAAGAGACCCAGTACTTC. As protein: CASSLGGVQETQYF. Combining the CDR3 with reference TRBV5-1 and TRBJ2-5 gives the whole variable domain KAGVTQTPRYLIKTRGQQVTLSCSPISGHRSVSWYQQTPGQGLQFLFEYFSETQRNKGNFPGRFSGRQFSNSRSEMNVSTLELGDSALYLCASSLGGVQETQYFGPGTRLLVL.

There are a few counts of this clonotype. The V gene is TRBV7-8, the J gene TRBJ2-5, with TRBD1 as a possible D gene (7 bases). V shed 1 base and J shed 5 bases, with 14 bases lying between them. Per germline, CDR1 SGHVS and CDR2 FQNEAQ. The CDR3 is 15 amino acids. CDR3 region: CASSLVGGGSETQYF. The CDR3 DNA follows: TGTGCCAGCAGCTTAGTAGGAGGGGGCAGTGAGACCCAGTACTTC.

On this clonotype itself: It may be a read error: a sequence one base away is much more abundant. V and J are TRBV5-1 and TRBJ2-3; D is ambiguous. CDR3 length equals 14 residues. The germline V gene encodes CDR1 SGHRS and CDR2 YFSETQ. Here the CDR3 reads CASSFESQADTRYF. The CDR3 nucleotides read TGCGCCAGCAGCTTCGAGAGTCAGGCAGATACGCGGTATTTT.

This clonotype was detected only a few times. This chain connects TRBV29-1 to TRBJ2-7, with 8 bases aligning to TRBD2. The V gene end was trimmed by 4 bases and the J gene end by 1 base; junction bases not matched to a gene: 3. The germline gives CDR1 SQVTM, CDR2 ANQGSEA. The CDR3 is 13 amino acids. The CDR3 protein is CSVGGGQSYEQYF. In DNA form, the CDR3 reads TGCAGCGTTGGCGGGGGGCAGTCCTACGAGCAGTACTTC.

The chain links TRBV6-5 to TRBJ2-3; 10 bases fit TRBD2. J lost 5 bases, V lost 4 bases, and 9 bases had no gene match. The CDR3 runs to 16 residues. Per the germline V gene, CDR1 is MNHEY and CDR2 is SVGAGI. In DNA, the CDR3 is TGTGCCAGCAGTTCCTCGGGACTAGCGTGGGAAGATACGCAGTATTTT. Protein product: CASSSSGLAWEDTQYF.

In its sample, this clonotype was seen many times. The chain carries TRBV13 and TRBJ1-1, with D perhaps TRBD1 (5 bases). CDR1 is PRHDT, CDR2 FYEKMQ, per germline (reference sequence). Trimming shortened V by 5 bases and J by 4 bases, and 11 bases separated the two germline ends. The CDR3 is 13 residues long. The CDR3 DNA sequence: TGTGCCAGCAGCCGGGGCCTCGGCACTGAAGCTTTCTTT. This translates into CASSRGLGTEAFF.

As concerns this clonotype: The final CDR3 position lacks the conserved phenylalanine or tryptophan, pointing to a likely read error. The genes are TRBV5-1 and TRBJ2-3, with D possibly matching TRBD2 (5 bases). V lost 2 bases and J 0 bases, leaving 10 bases between the germline ends. Germline CDR1 reads SGHRS; CDR2 reads YFSETQ. CDR3 size: 15 residues. The CDR3 region is CASSFGLASTDTQYS. The CDR3 bases are TGCGCCAGCAGCTTCGGACTGGCTAGCACAGATACGCAGTATTCT.

This clonotype came up many times. The chain has TRBV11-2 and TRBJ2-7; D might be TRBD1 (7 bases). Trimming stripped 0 bases from V and 4 bases from J, with 10 bases between. The germline V gene has CDR1 SGHAT and CDR2 FQNNGV. The CDR3 sequence is 14 residues long. For the CDR3, the DNA is TGTGCCAGCAGCTTAGAACCAGGGGGGTACGAGCAGTACTTC. Translating it yields CASSLEPGGYEQYF.

On this clonotype itself: Its ends do not fully match the called genes, so a read error is possible. This rearrangement joins TRBV5-1 to TRBJ2-5; 10 bases map to TRBD2. The V gene's germline CDR1 is SGHRS and CDR2 YFSETQ. This CDR3 is 14 amino acids long. This CDR3 is CASSLTSGEETKYF. CDR3 DNA: TGCGCCAGCAGCTTGACTAGCGGGGAGGAGACCAAGTACTTC.

In this sample, this clonotype turned up a few times. The CDR3 protein is CASNAQGVGDQPQHF. DNA for the CDR3: TGTGCCAGCAATGCACAGGGGGTCGGGGATCAGCCCCAGCATTTT. The rearrangement links TRBV12-3 or TRBV12-4 to TRBJ1-5; 8 positions match TRBD1. Losses at the gene ends were 7 bases for V and 5 bases for J; bases not matched to a gene: 10. The CDR3 is 15 amino acids.

There are a few counts of this clonotype. The chain joins TRBV6-2 or TRBV6-3 to TRBJ2-1; no reliable D call. The germline V gene encodes CDR1 MNHEY and CDR2 SVGEGT. V shed 6 bases and J shed 7 bases, with 19 bases lying between them. The CDR3 sequence is 15 residues long. CDR3 sequence reads: CASSPIAPGRNEQFF. DNA for the CDR3: TGTGCCAGCAGCCCTATCGCCCCAGGCCGAAATGAGCAGTTCTTC.

The V call is TRBV30, the J call TRBJ1-3; no definite D call. V was pared by 4 bases and J by 4 bases, with 11 bases between. CDR1 and CDR2 (germline): GTSNPN, SVGIG (reference sequence). CDR3 length: 13 amino acids. The CDR3 nucleotides read TGTGCCTGGAAGAAAGGGTCAGGAAACACCATATATTTT. Protein product: CAWKKGSGNTIYF.

The J gene is TRBJ2-7, the V gene TRBV6-1; weak D call: TRBD2 (6 bases). The CDR3 is made up of 14 amino acids. V was trimmed by 1 base and J by 3 bases, leaving 10 bases between them. Germline lookup yields CDR1 MNHNS and CDR2 SASEGT. Here the CDR3 DNA reads TGTGCCAGCAGTGAAGTCGCGGGGTTCTACGAGCAGTACTTC. Amino acid sequence: CASSEVAGFYEQYF.

This clonotype was detected ten times or more. CDR3: CASSVRGYEPQHF. DNA of the CDR3: TGTGCCAGCAGCGTCAGGGGGTATGAGCCCCAGCATTTT. The chain joins TRBV28 to TRBJ1-5; 7 nucleotides line up with TRBD1. CDR1 is MDHEN, CDR2 SYDVKM, per germline. V lost 6 bases, J lost 8 bases, and 7 bases stayed unmatched. The CDR3 has 13 amino acids.

V gene TRBV6-2 or TRBV6-3 combines with J gene TRBJ2-7, with TRBD2 matching 8 bases. Germline loops: CDR1 MNHEY, CDR2 SVGEGT. V lost 6 bases to trimming and J lost 3 bases; unmatched junction nucleotides: 10. The CDR3 extends over 15 amino acids. For the CDR3, the DNA is TGTGCCAGCAGCACCCCCAGCGGGAGACACTACGAGCAGTACTTC. Translation gives CASSTPSGRHYEQYF.

The chain links TRBV10-3 to TRBJ2-1; D is perhaps TRBD1 or TRBD2 (5 bases each). V dropped 11 bases and J dropped 5 bases, with 19 bases sitting between them. The CDR3 is made up of 14 amino acids. CDR1 and CDR2 (germline): ENHRY, SYGVKD. The CDR3 region is CAAAPGTVDNEQFF. The CDR3 region has the DNA TGTGCCGCGGCGCCCGGGACCGTCGACAATGAGCAGTTCTTC.

This clonotype was seen repeatedly, ten times or more. The V call is TRBV9, the J call TRBJ1-1; the match to TRBD1 covers 9 bases. Germline loops: CDR1 SGDLS, CDR2 YYNGEE. The junction had 10 bases not matched to a gene; V was cut back by 1 base and J by 0 bases. The CDR3 runs to 18 residues. CDR3 DNA sequence: TGTGCCAGCAGCGTAAGCGGACAGGGGAGTAGAATGAACACTGAAGCTTTCTTT. This codes for CASSVSGQGSRMNTEAFF.

This sequence joins TRBV27 and TRBJ2-1; TRBD1 matches 7 bases. V lost 2 bases to trimming and J lost 6 bases; unmatched junction nucleotides: 4. CDR1 and CDR2 from the germline V gene are MNHEY and SMNVEV (reference sequence). CDR3 length: 14 amino acids. CDR3: CASSLMAGGNEQFF. CDR3 DNA sequence: TGTGCCAGCAGTTTAATGGCAGGGGGCAATGAGCAGTTCTTC.

This clonotype was seen ten or more times. The chain couples TRBV6-2 or TRBV6-3 to TRBJ1-5, with D uncertain. The V end lost 7 bases, the J end lost 3 bases, and 19 bases lay between the germline ends. The germline V gene encodes CDR1 MNHEY and CDR2 SVGEGT. The CDR3 contains 16 residues. In DNA, the CDR3 is TGTGCCAGCACCCTCAGACCTCAGTTGAACAATCAGCCCCAGCATTTT. This gives the protein CASTLRPQLNNQPQHF.

The rearrangement uses TRBV5-4 and TRBJ2-7; D perhaps matches TRBD2 (5 bases). CDR3 length equals 16 residues. V was trimmed by 0 bases and J by 7 bases, leaving 20 bases between them. The germline gives CDR1 SGHNT, CDR2 YYREEE (reference sequence). The CDR3 bases are TGTGCCAGCAGCTTGGCCGAGGGTACGCGAGCCCGGGAGCAGTACTTC. This encodes CASSLAEGTRAREQYF.

This clonotype was counted between two and nine times. The V gene is TRBV27, the J gene TRBJ1-5, with D hard to call. Germline CDR1 and CDR2: MNHEY and SMNVEV (reference sequence). The CDR3 length is 16 residues. The germline V and J ends were trimmed by 5 bases and 2 bases, with 16 bases remaining between them. CDR3 coding DNA: TGTGCCAGCAGTCCCAGTTCCGGGAGTCGCAATCAGCCCCAGCATTTT. Translating gives CASSPSSGSRNQPQHF.

The rearrangement links TRBV5-5 to TRBJ2-7; weak D call: TRBD1 (6 bases). The V end lost 0 bases, the J end lost 0 bases, and 7 bases lay between the germline ends. The CDR3 consists of 14 residues. CDR1 is SGHKS, CDR2 YYEKEE, per germline (reference sequence). The CDR3 loop reads CASSLGDNSYEQYF. CDR3 in DNA: TGTGCCAGCAGCTTGGGGGACAACTCCTACGAGCAGTACTTC.

This clonotype was seen ten or more times. The rearrangement uses TRBV18 and TRBJ1-2; 9 bases line up with TRBD1. Unmatched junction bases numbered 7, after V lost 4 bases and J lost 4 bases. In germline, CDR1 is KGHSH, CDR2 LQKENI. The CDR3 totals 15 residues. For the CDR3, the DNA is TGTGCCAGCTCACTCGGACAGGGGCGTAGCTATGGCTACACCTTC. Its translation is CASSLGQGRSYGYTF.

This clonotype was found a few times. V usage is TRBV4-2 and J usage is TRBJ1-2; TRBD1 agrees at 8 bases. In germline, CDR1 is LGHNA, CDR2 YNFKEQ. CDR3 length: 14 residues. With 3 bases clipped from V and 6 bases from J, the junction kept 6 bases outside the gene matches. The CDR3 here is CASSQRDRGDGYTF. Written as DNA, the CDR3 is TGTGCCAGCAGCCAGCGTGACAGGGGCGATGGCTACACCTTC.

The CDR3 loop is CASSLLVAGGTDTQYF. Written as DNA, the CDR3 is TGTGCCAGCAGTCTACTCGTAGCGGGAGGCACAGATACGCAGTATTTT. V is TRBV6-5 and J is TRBJ2-3; 9 positions agree with TRBD2. The CDR3 runs to 16 residues. Germline V gene lookup returns CDR1 MNHEY and CDR2 SVGAGI. V lost 5 bases, J lost 1 base, and 7 bases stayed unmatched.